This passage covers 18 T cell receptor beta chains from one sample sequenced in a study of blood T cell repertoires in COVID-19. Here immunoSEQ multiplex PCR was the method, and the copy in TCRdb shows in-frame clones only, minus some. The sample carries around 130,000 clones, about four fifths recorded once. Sequenced material: peripheral blood. Source of these receptors: a woman aged 80 or older with acute or convalescent COVID-19.

The chain uses TRBV5-6 and TRBJ2-7; tentative D call: TRBD2 (6 bases). The CDR3 consists of 14 residues. The V end was cut by 4 bases, the J end by 3 bases, with 14 bases between. From germline, CDR1 is SGHDT and CDR2 YYEEEE. CDR3 loop: CASSRRGAGYEQYF. The CDR3 bases are TGTGCCAGCAGCCGGAGGGGCGCGGGCTACGAGCAGTACTTC.

J is TRBJ2-7 and V is TRBV19, with 10 bases that match TRBD2. Germline-derived CDR1 and CDR2 are LNHDA and SQIVND (reference sequence). V lost 4 bases and J lost 7; bases outside the gene matches: 10. The CDR3 is 15 amino acids. The CDR3 here is CASSKTSGYGEEQYF. The CDR3 region has the DNA TGTGCCAGTAGTAAGACTAGCGGGTATGGGGAAGAGCAGTACTTC.

V usage is TRBV6-5 and J usage is TRBJ1-5; 7 nucleotides agree with TRBD1. V lost 6 bases, J lost 2 bases, and 7 bases stayed unmatched. The V gene's germline CDR1 is MNHEY and CDR2 SVGAGI. CDR3 length: 15 amino acids. The CDR3 region is CASSYNRGGNQPQHF. CDR3 in DNA: TGTGCCAGCAGCTACAACAGGGGCGGCAATCAGCCCCAGCATTTT.

The gene calls are TRBV29-1 and TRBJ1-2; D gene unclear. With 6 bases removed from V and 0 bases from J, the gap between germline ends came to 8 bases. Germline-derived CDR1 and CDR2 are SQVTM and ANQGSEA. The CDR3 is 12 residues long. This chain's CDR3 is CSVLISNYGYTF. The CDR3 region has the DNA TGCAGCGTCCTAATCTCTAACTATGGCTACACCTTC.

The genes are TRBV7-2 and TRBJ2-3, with 7 bases identical to TRBD2. Per the germline V gene, CDR1 is SGHTA and CDR2 is FQGNSA. The V gene end was trimmed by 4 bases and the J gene end by 10 bases; junction bases not matched to a gene: 11. This CDR3 has 14 amino acids. CDR3 bases: TGTGCCAGCAGCTCACGAAGCGGGGAGGGGTCGCAGTATTTT. This codes for CASSSRSGEGSQYF.

This rearrangement joins TRBV6-5 to TRBJ2-1; 10 bases line up with TRBD2. V lost 5 bases and J lost 5; bases outside the gene matches: 3. Looked up from germline, CDR1 is MNHEY and CDR2 is SVGAGI. The CDR3 loop spans 14 amino acids. The CDR3 loop is CASSILAGNNEQFF. The CDR3 bases are TGTGCCAGCAGTATACTAGCGGGAAACAATGAGCAGTTCTTC.

The rearrangement joins TRBV19 to TRBJ2-6, with D possibly TRBD1 on 5 matching bases. CDR1 LNHDA and CDR2 SQIVND come from the germline V gene (reference sequence). The V and J ends lost 7 bases and 0 bases respectively, with 7 bases between them. There are 14 residues in the CDR3. CDR3 bases: TGTGCCAGTAAAGACAGCTCTGGGGCCAACGTCCTGACTTTC. It translates to CASKDSSGANVLTF.

This rearrangement joins TRBV3-1 (or the pseudogene TRBV3-2) to TRBJ1-6; a possible D gene is TRBD1 (5 bases). Germline V gene data show CDR1 as LGHDT and CDR2 as YNNKEL (reference sequence). V lost 1 base and J lost 5, with 6 bases in between. CDR3 length equals 14 residues. The CDR3: CASSQGQNNSPLHF. DNA of the CDR3: TGTGCCAGCAGCCAAGGACAGAATAATTCACCCCTCCACTTT.

This chain uses TRBV15 with TRBJ2-2, with D unclear. Germline V lookup: CDR1 LNHNV, CDR2 YYDKDF (reference sequence). Trimming stripped 6 bases from V and 0 bases from J, with 11 bases between. CDR3 size: 15 residues. The CDR3 nucleotides are TGTGCCACCAGTACCTCAGGCACGAACACCGGGGAGCTGTTTTTT. It encodes CATSTSGTNTGELFF.

This clone was counted once. This CDR3 reads CASSIRVENTIYF. As DNA, the CDR3 is TGTGCCAGTAGTATACGGGTTGAAAACACCATATATTTT. The rearrangement joins TRBV19 to TRBJ1-3; D is unclear. There are 13 residues in the CDR3. CDR1 and CDR2 (germline): LNHDA, SQIVND (reference sequence). Trimming shortened V by 2 bases and J by 6 bases, and 8 bases separated the two germline ends.

V usage is TRBV5-1 and J usage is TRBJ2-2; 7 bases agree with TRBD1. V trimming: 2 bases; J trimming: 2 bases; junction bases outside the gene matches: 6. Germline V gene data show CDR1 as SGHRS and CDR2 as YFSETQ. This CDR3 comprises 16 residues. This chain's CDR3 is CASSLGQVVNTGELFF. The CDR3 region has the DNA TGCGCCAGCAGCTTAGGACAGGTCGTAAACACCGGGGAGCTGTTTTTT.

The V gene is TRBV6-5, the J gene TRBJ2-2; 7 bases match TRBD2. The CDR3 length is 13 residues. With V trimmed by 11 bases and J by 2 bases, 5 bases remained unmatched. Germline V gene data show CDR1 as MNHEY and CDR2 as SVGAGI. CDR3 protein: CAVTSDNTGELFF. The CDR3 DNA reads TGTGCCGTCACTAGCGACAACACCGGGGAGCTGTTTTTT.

The chain has TRBV29-1 and TRBJ2-2; D is possibly TRBD1 (7 bases). The CDR3 is 15 amino acids. V dropped 4 bases and J dropped 7 bases, with 19 bases sitting between them. Per the germline V gene, CDR1 is SQVTM and CDR2 is ANQGSEA. CDR3 nucleotide sequence: TGCAGCGTTGGGGGGAGGTTGGACAGGAACGGGGAGCTGTTTTTT. This codes for CSVGGRLDRNGELFF.

J is TRBJ1-2 and V is TRBV19, with 10 nucleotides matching TRBD1. V was pared by 4 bases and J by 8 bases, with 4 bases of the junction left unmatched. Germline CDR1 LNHDA, CDR2 SQIVND (reference sequence). CDR3 length: 13 amino acids. CDR3 DNA sequence: TGTGCCAGTAGTAGCGACAGGGGGCAGGGCTACACCTTC. Translated: CASSSDRGQGYTF.

The rearrangement uses TRBV7-2 and TRBJ1-2; D remains ambiguous. Between the trimmed V and J ends, which lost 4 bases and 5 bases, there was a span of 17 bases. CDR1 is SGHTA and CDR2 is FQGNSA in the germline V gene. The CDR3 is 15 residues long. The CDR3 region has the DNA TGTGCCAGCAGCTCGAGAAATACTCACGCGTATGGCTACACCTTC. It codes for CASSSRNTHAYGYTF.

J is TRBJ2-1 and V is TRBV2; TRBD2 matches at 14 bases. The CDR3 extends over 16 amino acids. Germline values: CDR1 SNHLY, CDR2 FYNNEI. V was pared by 4 bases and J by 14 bases, with 13 bases of the junction left unmatched. CDR3 nucleotides: TGTGCCAGCAGTGGCGGACTAGCGGGAGGTGGTAGAAGGGAGTTCTTC. Amino acid sequence: CASSGGLAGGGRREFF.

The CDR3 is CASSLVRTGLREKLFF. The CDR3 DNA reads as TGTGCCAGCAGCTTAGTACGGACAGGGCTTCGAGAAAAACTGTTTTTT. V is TRBV13 and J is TRBJ1-4, with 8 bases matching TRBD1. This CDR3 has 16 residues. Germline-derived CDR1 and CDR2 are PRHDT and FYEKMQ (reference sequence). V shed 1 base, J shed 8 bases, and the junction held 9 bases outside the gene matches.

J is TRBJ1-4 and V is TRBV7-9, with 7 positions matching TRBD1. CDR1 and CDR2 from the germline V gene are SEHNR and FQNEAQ (reference sequence). With 1 base clipped from V and 0 bases from J, the junction kept 8 bases outside the gene matches. The CDR3 spans 18 residues. CDR3 amino acids: CASSLDRTGWATNEKLFF. The CDR3 DNA sequence: TGTGCCAGCAGCTTAGACCGGACAGGCTGGGCAACTAATGAAAAACTGTTTTTT.